Listed here are 11 T cell receptor beta chains from one sample, sequenced in a study of blood T cell repertoires in COVID-19. TCRdb's table, derived via immunoSEQ multiplex PCR, lists solely in-frame clones and lacks some. The table includes approximately 280,000 clones, about 88% detected once. Material for sequencing was peripheral blood. These receptors were obtained from a woman aged 60 to 75 with acute or convalescent COVID-19.

This chain joins TRBV5-1 and TRBJ2-1, with TRBD2 identical over 12 bases. V shed 4 bases and J 9 bases; nucleotides not matched to a gene: 14. Germline V gives CDR1 SGHRS, CDR2 YFSETQ. The CDR3 totals 17 residues. Here the CDR3 reads CASSPDPSGGAWGEQFF. In DNA form, the CDR3 reads TGCGCCAGCAGCCCGGACCCTAGCGGGGGGGCATGGGGTGAGCAGTTCTTC. The full variable domain, its missing parts supplied by reference TRBV5-1 and TRBJ2-1, is KAGVTQTPRYLIKTRGQQVTLSCSPISGHRSVSWYQQTPGQGLQFLFEYFSETQRNKGNFPGRFSGRQFSNSRSEMNVSTLELGDSALYLCASSPDPSGGAWGEQFFGPGTRLTVL.

The CDR3 bases are TGTGCCAGCAGCTATGGACTAGCGGGGCTCTACAATGAGCAGTTCTTC. Its translation: CASSYGLAGLYNEQFF. The chain carries TRBV7-3 and TRBJ2-1; 12 nucleotides match TRBD2. Germline trimming cut 4 bases from V and 3 bases from J; bases unmatched to any gene: 4. The CDR3 covers 16 residues. CDR1 and CDR2 from the germline V gene are SGHTA and FQGTGA. The complete variable domain, with remaining parts taken from reference TRBV7-3 and TRBJ2-1, reads GAGVSQTPSNKVTEKGKYVELRCDPISGHTALYWYRQSLGQGPEFLIYFQGTGAADDSGLPNDRFFAVRPEGSVSTLKIQRTERGDSAVYLCASSYGLAGLYNEQFFGPGTRLTVL.

As concerns this clone: This clone may be a read error of a much larger clone one base away. Other nucleotide sequences in the sample specify the same CDR3. The chain carries TRBV7-2 and TRBJ1-1; D is unclear. Germline loops: CDR1 SGHTA, CDR2 FQGNSA. V lost 1 base, J lost 1 base, and 4 bases lay in between. The CDR3 totals 13 residues. The CDR3 loop is CASSLGRNTEAFF. Here the CDR3 DNA reads TGTGCCAGCAGCTTAGGCAGGAACACTGAAGCTTTCTTT.

The rearrangement links TRBV27 to TRBJ2-7; D might be TRBD1 (5 bases). Trimming removed 3 bases at V and 5 bases at J, with 11 bases between. This CDR3 contains 13 residues. Germline assignment: CDR1 MNHEY and CDR2 SMNVEV (reference sequence). The CDR3 DNA reads as TGTGCCAGCAGTTTCCAGGGCTCGGACGAGCAGTACTTC. Translated, it gives CASSFQGSDEQYF.

There are a few counts of this clone. The chain is built from TRBV5-6 and TRBJ2-7; D is perhaps TRBD1 (6 bases). The V gene lost 4 bases and the J gene lost 10 bases, with 12 bases spanning the gap. Germline-derived CDR1 and CDR2 are SGHDT and YYEEEE. The CDR3 contains 11 residues. CDR3 sequence: CASSLEGEQYF. CDR3 bases: TGTGCCAGCAGCCTCGAGGGGGAACAGTACTTC.

The chain joins TRBV5-4 to TRBJ2-1, with D perhaps matching TRBD2 (6 bases). Trimming stripped 7 bases from V and 1 base from J, with 15 bases between. Germline assignment: CDR1 SGHNT and CDR2 YYREEE (reference sequence). CDR3 length: 15 residues. CDR3 sequence: CASFAGGTSYNEQFF. The CDR3 DNA reads TGTGCCAGCTTCGCGGGCGGGACTTCCTACAATGAGCAGTTCTTC.

The chain carries TRBV9 and TRBJ2-1, with D possibly being TRBD2 (6 bases). The CDR3 is made up of 17 amino acids. Germline V gene sequence: CDR1 SGDLS, CDR2 YYNGEE. With 3 bases removed from V and 8 bases from J, the gap between germline ends came to 24 bases. The CDR3 sequence is CASSAFSAVTSSDEQFF. The CDR3, as DNA: TGTGCCAGCAGCGCGTTTTCAGCGGTGACTAGTTCGGATGAGCAGTTCTTC. Full variable domain (missing parts from reference TRBV9 and TRBJ2-1): DSGVTQTPKHLITATGQRVTLRCSPRSGDLSVYWYQQSLDQGLQFLIQYYNGEERAKGNILERFSAQQFPDLHSELNLSSLELGDSALYFCASSAFSAVTSSDEQFFGPGTRLTVL.

The chain employs TRBV25-1 and TRBJ1-3; weak D call: TRBD1 (6 bases). The CDR3 consists of 14 residues. The germline V gene has CDR1 MGHDK and CDR2 SYGVNS. Trimming stripped 3 bases from V and 3 bases from J, with 9 bases between. CDR3 loop: CASSDWTDGNTIYF. For the CDR3, the DNA is TGTGCCAGCAGTGACTGGACAGATGGAAACACCATATATTTT.

The rearrangement joins TRBV7-9 to TRBJ1-4; no reliable D call. This CDR3 is 13 amino acids long. Germline V gene sequence: CDR1 SEHNR, CDR2 FQNEAQ (reference sequence). V lost 5 bases to trimming and J lost 4 bases, with 8 bases between them. Here the CDR3 reads CASSRRVNEKLFF. The DNA of the CDR3 is TGTGCCAGCAGCCGACGGGTTAATGAAAAACTGTTTTTT.

The chain recombines TRBV5-8 with TRBJ2-1, with 10 bases matching TRBD2. The CDR3 has 15 residues. CDR1 and CDR2 (germline): SGHTS, YDEGEE. The V segment lost 4 bases and the J segment 5 bases; nucleotides outside the gene matches: 6. The CDR3 sequence: CASSLSGRPHNEQFF. CDR3 nucleotides: TGTGCCAGCAGCCTTAGCGGGAGGCCCCACAATGAGCAGTTCTTC.

This chain joins TRBV27 and TRBJ2-2; maybe TRBD1 (5 bases). Germline CDR1 MNHEY, CDR2 SMNVEV (reference sequence). This CDR3 is 15 amino acids long. V lost 3 bases and J lost 6, with 14 bases in between. In DNA form, the CDR3 reads TGTGCCAGCAGTTTTTGGGCTCAAGGGGCCGGGGAGCTGTTTTTT. It yields the protein CASSFWAQGAGELFF.